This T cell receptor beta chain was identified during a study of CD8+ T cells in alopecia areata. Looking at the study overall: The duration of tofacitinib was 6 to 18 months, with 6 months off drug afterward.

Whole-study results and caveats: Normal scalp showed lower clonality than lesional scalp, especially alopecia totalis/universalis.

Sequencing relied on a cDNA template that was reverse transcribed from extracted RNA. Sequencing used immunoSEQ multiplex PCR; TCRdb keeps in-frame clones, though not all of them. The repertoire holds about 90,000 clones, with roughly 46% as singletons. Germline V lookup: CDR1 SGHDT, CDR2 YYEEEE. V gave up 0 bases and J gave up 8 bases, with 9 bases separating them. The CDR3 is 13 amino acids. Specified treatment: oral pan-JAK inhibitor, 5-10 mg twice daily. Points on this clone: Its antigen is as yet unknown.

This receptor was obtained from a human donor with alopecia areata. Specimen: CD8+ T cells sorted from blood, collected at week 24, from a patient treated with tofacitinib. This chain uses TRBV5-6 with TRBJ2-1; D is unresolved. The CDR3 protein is CASSLAIAHEQFF. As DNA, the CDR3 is TGTGCCAGCAGCTTGGCCATAGCCCATGAGCAGTTCTTC.